The 3 T cell receptor beta chains given below trace back to one sample, sequenced in a study of blood T cell repertoires in COVID-19 (dated by TCRdb to the early 2020s). Preparation of the library involved the immunoSEQ multiplex PCR assay. This is the immuneACCESS table as TCRdb keeps it, with only in-frame sequences that have V and J called. A part of the clones is gone; compared with another copy, unresolved V genes explain less than half, and the rest is unexplained. This sample holds some 170,000 clones; 82% were observed only once. About 8.4% of the sample goes to the ten largest clones. Sequencing was carried out using peripheral blood. Receptors were obtained from a woman in her sixties or seventies with acute or convalescent COVID-19.

Only a few counts were recorded for this clone. The chain recombines TRBV29-1 with TRBJ1-2, with 7 nucleotides matching TRBD1. From germline, CDR1 is SQVTM and CDR2 ANQGSEA. CDR3 length: 11 residues. With V trimmed by 4 bases and J by 5 bases, 1 base remained unmatched. The CDR3 region is CSVGDRYGYTF. CDR3 nucleotides: TGCAGCGTTGGGGACAGATATGGCTACACCTTC.

This chain joins TRBV28 and TRBJ1-5, with D unresolved. The germline V gene encodes CDR1 MDHEN and CDR2 SYDVKM. The CDR3 has 12 amino acids. V was cut by 6 bases and J by 0 bases, with 3 bases left in between. In DNA, the CDR3 is TGTGCCAGCAGGGCTAGCAATCAGCCCCAGCATTTT. Translated, it gives CASRASNQPQHF.

J is TRBJ1-6 and V is TRBV5-1; D not certain. The CDR3 consists of 17 residues. Germline values: CDR1 SGHRS, CDR2 YFSETQ. Trimming took off 0 bases at V and 0 bases at J, with 10 bases between the two ends. The DNA for the CDR3 is TGCGCCAGCAGCTTGGTAATGGGAGGCTCCTATAATTCACCCCTCCACTTT. This translates into CASSLVMGGSYNSPLHF.